Following are 17 T cell receptor beta chains from one sample sequenced in a study of cytomegalovirus exposure and HLA in healthy donors. It was with 60 Vbeta and 13 Jbeta primers that the PCR ran. Generated by immunoSEQ multiplex PCR, the TCRdb table keeps only in-frame clones and is missing some. The table shows about 160,000 clones, with approximately 80% occurring only once. The source material was PBMCs. The receptor source for this set is a woman aged 45-65 years in good health and CMV-seropositive.

Here the CDR3 reads CASSLGGINQPQHF. The CDR3, as DNA: TGTGCCAGTAGTTTGGGGGGGATCAATCAGCCCCAGCATTTT. The chain carries TRBV19 and TRBJ1-5; TRBD1 might be the D (5 bases). Trimming took off 5 bases at V and 3 bases at J, with 11 bases between the two ends. The CDR3 spans 14 residues. Germline V gene lookup returns CDR1 LNHDA and CDR2 SQIVND (reference sequence).

The gene calls are TRBV5-1 and TRBJ2-1, with TRBD2 matching 14 bases. This CDR3 is 15 amino acids long. Germline V lookup: CDR1 SGHRS, CDR2 YFSETQ. Trimming removed 3 bases from V and 7 bases from J; junction bases left unmatched: 3. CDR3 coding DNA: TGCGCCAGCAGCTCGGGACTAGCGGGAGAGAATGAGCAGTTCTTC. This gives the protein CASSSGLAGENEQFF.

The rearrangement links TRBV19 to TRBJ1-1, with 9 bases lining up with TRBD1. CDR3 length equals 13 residues. Germline V gives CDR1 LNHDA, CDR2 SQIVND (reference sequence). The trim removed 9 bases at V and 3 bases at J, leaving 5 bases unmatched. The CDR3 region has the DNA TGTGCCAGCGGGGACAGGGTTTACACTGAAGCTTTCTTT. Amino acids: CASGDRVYTEAFF.

The genes are TRBV11-2 and TRBJ1-1; D remains unclear. V lost 6 bases, J lost 0 bases, and 17 bases lay in between. CDR3 length: 16 residues. Germline V gene sequence: CDR1 SGHAT, CDR2 FQNNGV. For the CDR3, the DNA is TGTGCCAGCAGTTCCCCCGCACGGACTCTGAACACTGAAGCTTTCTTT. Its protein product is CASSSPARTLNTEAFF.

The V call is TRBV10-3, the J call TRBJ1-1, with D hard to call. The V gene lost 3 bases and the J gene lost 3 bases, with 8 bases spanning the gap. CDR3 length: 13 residues. Germline values: CDR1 ENHRY, CDR2 SYGVKD. CDR3 DNA sequence: TGTGCCATCAGTGATCGGCAGGACACTGAAGCTTTCTTT. It yields the protein CAISDRQDTEAFF.

The J gene is TRBJ1-1, the V gene TRBV16; a possible D gene is TRBD1 (5 bases). CDR1 is KGHSY, CDR2 FQNENV, per germline. The CDR3 spans 17 residues. V was shortened by 4 bases and J by 1 base, with 19 bases between the two germline ends. In DNA, the CDR3 is TGTGCCAGCAGCCCCCTGGCTAAGAAGCAGGGGAACACTGAAGCTTTCTTT. It is translated as CASSPLAKKQGNTEAFF.

V and J are TRBV27 and TRBJ2-7; a possible D gene is TRBD2 (6 bases). The V gene's germline CDR1 is MNHEY and CDR2 SMNVEV (reference sequence). The germline V and J ends were trimmed by 5 bases and 7 bases, with 21 bases remaining between them. The CDR3 runs 15 residues. The CDR3: CASSPRWGGDVEQYF. The CDR3 bases are TGTGCCAGCAGTCCGAGATGGGGAGGAGACGTAGAGCAGTACTTC.

The rearrangement joins TRBV29-1 to TRBJ1-3, with TRBD1 identical over 9 bases. The CDR3 is made up of 14 amino acids. Germline V CDR1 and CDR2: SQVTM, ANQGSEA. In DNA form, the CDR3 reads TGCTCATACAGCGGGGGGGGACAGGGTTCCCCCATATATTTT. Protein: CSYSGGGQGSPIYF.

This clone was counted a few times. The V gene is TRBV7-2, the J gene TRBJ2-2; D unclear. The ends were cut back, 2 bases at V and 5 bases at J, with 12 bases in the middle. The CDR3 runs 15 residues. The V gene's germline CDR1 is SGHTA and CDR2 FQGNSA. CDR3 amino acids: CASSLRSSATGELFF. In DNA, the CDR3 is TGTGCCAGCAGCTTAAGGTCCAGCGCGACCGGGGAGCTGTTTTTT.

The chain couples TRBV30 to TRBJ2-4; 9 bases map to TRBD1. The trim removed 3 bases at V and 16 bases at J, leaving 10 bases unmatched. This CDR3 spans 12 amino acids. Per the germline V gene, CDR1 is GTSNPN and CDR2 is SVGIG (reference sequence). CDR3 protein: CAWSRGQGPLYF. The CDR3 DNA is TGTGCCTGGAGCCGAGGACAGGGGCCGCTTTACTTC.

This sequence joins TRBV23-1 and TRBJ1-5; TRBD1 matches 12 bases. TRBV23-1 is given ORF status, its function remaining uncertain. The CDR3 is made up of 17 amino acids. V was pared by 4 bases and J by 6 bases, with 10 bases of the junction left unmatched. As DNA, the CDR3 is TGCGCCAGCAGTCCGAAGGAGGGACAGGGGGCTATTCAGCCCCAGCATTTT. It yields the protein CASSPKEGQGAIQPQHF.

This clone was detected only a few times. The J gene is TRBJ2-7, the V gene TRBV10-1; D is possibly TRBD1 (6 bases). Germline V gene data show CDR1 as WNHNN and CDR2 as SYGVQD (reference sequence). Trimming shortened V by 0 bases and J by 2 bases, and 14 bases separated the two germline ends. This CDR3 is built from 16 residues. For the CDR3, the DNA is TGCGCCAGCAGTGAGTCGTGGGGACACCTCCCCTACGAGCAGTACTTC. This gives the protein CASSESWGHLPYEQYF.

The V gene is TRBV6-4, the J gene TRBJ1-2; D is unclear. CDR3 length equals 13 residues. Germline V lookup: CDR1 MRHNA, CDR2 SNTAGT. The V end was cut by 0 bases, the J end by 10 bases, with 12 bases between. The CDR3 DNA reads TGTGCCAGCAGTGACTCGGTAGGGAGGGACTACACCTTC. Residues: CASSDSVGRDYTF.

This clone was seen more than once but under ten times. This chain connects TRBV28 to TRBJ1-5, with 7 bases aligning to TRBD1. With V trimmed by 4 bases and J by 8 bases, 11 bases remained unmatched. CDR1 MDHEN and CDR2 SYDVKM come from the germline V gene. The CDR3 sequence is 15 residues long. CDR3 region: CASSSRGRGKEPQHF. The CDR3 bases are TGTGCCAGCAGTTCAAGGGGGCGAGGTAAGGAGCCCCAGCATTTT.

The rearrangement uses TRBV9 and TRBJ1-2; 8 bases are shared with TRBD1. From germline, CDR1 is SGDLS and CDR2 YYNGEE. V gave up 3 bases and J gave up 8 bases; unmatched junction bases: 15. The CDR3 runs 16 residues. The CDR3 sequence: CASSAQGADLEGGYTF. In DNA form, the CDR3 reads TGTGCCAGCAGCGCGCAGGGGGCCGACCTGGAGGGGGGCTACACCTTC. Full variable domain (remainder filled in from reference TRBV9 and TRBJ1-2): DSGVTQTPKHLITATGQRVTLRCSPRSGDLSVYWYQQSLDQGLQFLIQYYNGEERAKGNILERFSAQQFPDLHSELNLSSLELGDSALYFCASSAQGADLEGGYTFGSGTRLTVV.

The chain employs TRBV9 and TRBJ2-1; 8 bases are shared with TRBD1. This CDR3 contains 15 residues. Germline V CDR1 and CDR2: SGDLS, YYNGEE. V lost 3 bases and J lost 2; bases outside the gene matches: 4. CDR3 in amino acids: CASSAGQGAYNEQFF. As DNA, the CDR3 is TGTGCCAGCAGCGCCGGACAGGGAGCCTACAATGAGCAGTTCTTC.

The chain has TRBV10-3 and TRBJ2-7, with 13 bases matching TRBD2. Trimming took 6 bases from V and 0 from J; bases not matched to a gene: 14. The CDR3 contains 19 residues. Per germline, CDR1 ENHRY and CDR2 SYGVKD. The chain's CDR3 is CAIRQGTSGNERGSYEQYF. DNA of the CDR3: TGTGCCATCAGACAGGGGACTAGCGGGAATGAGAGAGGCTCCTACGAGCAGTACTTC.